Described below is a single T cell receptor (beta chain) sequence and its context. This specimen belongs to a study of blood T cell repertoires in COVID-19. The table came from immunoSEQ multiplex PCR; TCRdb's copy has only in-frame clones and leaves some out. The sample yields about 190,000 clones, about 88% seen once. The source is a man younger than 45 with acute or convalescent COVID-19. Sequencing input: peripheral blood.

Here the CDR3 reads CASGLRGSGNTIYF. DNA for the CDR3: TGTGCCAGTGGCCTCAGGGGTTCTGGAAACACCATATATTTT. The chain uses TRBV19 and TRBJ1-3; the D gene is possibly TRBD1 (6 bases). The CDR3 contains 14 residues. The germline CDR1 and CDR2 sequences are LNHDA and SQIVND (reference sequence). Trimming took off 8 bases at V and 1 base at J, with 12 bases between the two ends.